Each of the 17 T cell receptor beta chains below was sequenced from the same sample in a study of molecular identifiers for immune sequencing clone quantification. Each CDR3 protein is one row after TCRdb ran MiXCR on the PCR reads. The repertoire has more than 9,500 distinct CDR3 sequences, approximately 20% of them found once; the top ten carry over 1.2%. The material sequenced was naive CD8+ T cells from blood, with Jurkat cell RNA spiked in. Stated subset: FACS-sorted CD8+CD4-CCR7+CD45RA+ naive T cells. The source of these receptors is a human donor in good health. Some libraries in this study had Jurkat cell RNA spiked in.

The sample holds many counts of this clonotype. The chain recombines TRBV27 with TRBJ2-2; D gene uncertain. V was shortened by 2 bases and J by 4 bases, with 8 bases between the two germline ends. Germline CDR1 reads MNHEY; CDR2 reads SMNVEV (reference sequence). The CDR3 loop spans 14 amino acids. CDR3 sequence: CASSLTGPTGELFF. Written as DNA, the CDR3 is TGTGCCAGCAGTTTAACCGGGCCCACCGGGGAGCTGTTTTTT.

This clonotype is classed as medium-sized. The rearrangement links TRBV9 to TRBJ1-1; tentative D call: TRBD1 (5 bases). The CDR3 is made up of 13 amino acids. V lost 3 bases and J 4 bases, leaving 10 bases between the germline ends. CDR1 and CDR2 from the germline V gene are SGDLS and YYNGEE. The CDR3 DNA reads TGTGCCAGCAGCGACAGGCCTGGCACTGAAGCTTTCTTT. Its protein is CASSDRPGTEAFF.

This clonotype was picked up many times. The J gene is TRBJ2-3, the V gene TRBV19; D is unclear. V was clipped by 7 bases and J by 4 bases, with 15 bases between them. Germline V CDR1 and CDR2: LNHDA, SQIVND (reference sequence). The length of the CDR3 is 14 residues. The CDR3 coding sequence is TGTGCCAGTATGGCCCCTGTAGGCCCAGATACGCAGTATTTT. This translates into CASMAPVGPDTQYF.

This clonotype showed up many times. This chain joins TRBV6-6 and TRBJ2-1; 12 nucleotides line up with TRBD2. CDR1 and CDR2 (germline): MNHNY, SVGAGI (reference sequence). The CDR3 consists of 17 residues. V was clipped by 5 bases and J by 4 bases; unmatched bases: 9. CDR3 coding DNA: TGTGCCAGCAGTGGGCCGGTTGGGACTAGCGGGTACAATGAGCAGTTCTTC. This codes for CASSGPVGTSGYNEQFF.

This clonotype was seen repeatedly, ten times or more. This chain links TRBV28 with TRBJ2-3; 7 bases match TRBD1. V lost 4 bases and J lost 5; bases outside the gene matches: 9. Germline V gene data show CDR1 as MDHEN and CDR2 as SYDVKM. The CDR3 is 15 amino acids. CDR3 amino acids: CASSSKTGDGDTQYF. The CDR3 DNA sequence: TGTGCCAGCAGTTCGAAAACAGGGGATGGAGATACGCAGTATTTT.

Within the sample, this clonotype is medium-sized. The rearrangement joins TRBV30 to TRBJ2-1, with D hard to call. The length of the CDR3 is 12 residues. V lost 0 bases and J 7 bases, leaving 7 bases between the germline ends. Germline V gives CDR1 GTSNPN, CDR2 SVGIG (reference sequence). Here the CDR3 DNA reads TGTGCCTGGAGTGTAAGGTCTAATGAGCAGTTCTTC. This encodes CAWSVRSNEQFF.

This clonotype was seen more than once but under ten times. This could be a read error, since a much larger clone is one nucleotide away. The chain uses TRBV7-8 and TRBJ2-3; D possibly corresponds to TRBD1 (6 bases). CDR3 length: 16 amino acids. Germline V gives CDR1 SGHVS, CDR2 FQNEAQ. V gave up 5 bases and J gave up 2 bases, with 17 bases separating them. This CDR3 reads CASSAPGQGLTDTQYF. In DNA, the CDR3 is TGTGCCAGCAGCGCCCCGGGACAAGGCCTCACAGATACGCAGTATTTT.

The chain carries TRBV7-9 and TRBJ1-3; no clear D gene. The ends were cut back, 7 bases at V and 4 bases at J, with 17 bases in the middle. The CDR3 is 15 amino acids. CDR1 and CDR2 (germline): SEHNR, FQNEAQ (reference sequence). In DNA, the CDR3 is TGTGCCAGCATAGCAGGACTCCCCCGCGGAAACACCATATATTTT. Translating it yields CASIAGLPRGNTIYF.

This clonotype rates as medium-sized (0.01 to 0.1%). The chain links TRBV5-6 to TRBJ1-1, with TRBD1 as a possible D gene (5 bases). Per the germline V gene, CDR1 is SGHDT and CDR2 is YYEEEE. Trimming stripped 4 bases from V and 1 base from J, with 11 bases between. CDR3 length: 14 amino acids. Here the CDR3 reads CASSPGGANTEAFF. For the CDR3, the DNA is TGTGCCAGCAGCCCCGGAGGGGCGAACACTGAAGCTTTCTTT. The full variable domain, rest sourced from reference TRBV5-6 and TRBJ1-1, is DAGVTQSPTHLIKTRGQQVTLRCSPKSGHDTVSWYQQALGQGPQFIFQYYEEEERQRGNFPDRFSGHQFPNYSSELNVNALLLGDSALYLCASSPGGANTEAFFGQGTRLTVV.

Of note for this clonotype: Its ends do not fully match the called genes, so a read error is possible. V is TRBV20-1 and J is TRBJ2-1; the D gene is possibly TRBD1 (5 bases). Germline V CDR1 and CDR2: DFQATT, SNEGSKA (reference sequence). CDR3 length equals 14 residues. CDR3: CASRAEISYSEQFF. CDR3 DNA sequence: TGCGCGTCCAGGGCGGAGATCTCCTACAGTGAGCAGTTCTTC.

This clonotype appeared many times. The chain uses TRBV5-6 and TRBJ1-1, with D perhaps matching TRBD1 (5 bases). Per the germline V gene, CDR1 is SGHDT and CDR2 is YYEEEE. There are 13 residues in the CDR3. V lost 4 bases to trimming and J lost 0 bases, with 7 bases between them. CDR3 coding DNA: TGTGCCAGCAGCACAGGACTGAACACTGAAGCTTTCTTT. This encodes CASSTGLNTEAFF.

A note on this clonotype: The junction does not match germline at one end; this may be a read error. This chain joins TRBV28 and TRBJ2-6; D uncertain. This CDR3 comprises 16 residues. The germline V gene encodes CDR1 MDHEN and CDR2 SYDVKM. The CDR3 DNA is TGCGCCAGCAGTTTGGGCCCCCTGAATGGGGCCAACGTCCTGACTTTC. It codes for CASSLGPLNGANVLTF.

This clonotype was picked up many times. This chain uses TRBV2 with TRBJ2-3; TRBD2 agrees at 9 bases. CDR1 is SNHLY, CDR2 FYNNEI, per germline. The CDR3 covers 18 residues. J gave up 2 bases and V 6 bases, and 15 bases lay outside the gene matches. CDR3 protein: CASSTTPTSGYYTDTQYF. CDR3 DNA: TGTGCCAGCAGCACTACCCCCACTAGCGGGTACTACACAGATACGCAGTATTTT.

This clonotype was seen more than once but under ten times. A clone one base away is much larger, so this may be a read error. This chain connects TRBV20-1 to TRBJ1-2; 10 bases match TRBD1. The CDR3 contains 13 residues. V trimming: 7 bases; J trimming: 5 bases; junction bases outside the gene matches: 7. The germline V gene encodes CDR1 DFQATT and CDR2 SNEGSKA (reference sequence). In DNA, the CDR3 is TGCAGTGATAGGGACAGGGGAGGTTATGGCTACACCTTC. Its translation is CSDRDRGGYGYTF.

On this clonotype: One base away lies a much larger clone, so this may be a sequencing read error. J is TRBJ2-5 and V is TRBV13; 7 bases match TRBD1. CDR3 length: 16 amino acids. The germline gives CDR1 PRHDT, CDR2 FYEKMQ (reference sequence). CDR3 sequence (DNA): TGTGCCGGCAGCTTAGACAATAATGGACAGGAAGAGACCCAGTACTTC. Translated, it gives CAGSLDNNGQEETQYF.

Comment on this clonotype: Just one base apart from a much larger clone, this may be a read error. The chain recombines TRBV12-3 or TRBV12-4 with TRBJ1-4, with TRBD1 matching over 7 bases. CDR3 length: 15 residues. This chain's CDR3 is CASSFRQGTNEKPFF. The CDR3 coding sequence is TGTGCCAGCAGTTTCCGACAGGGTACTAATGAAAAACCGTTTTTT.

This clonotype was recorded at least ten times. CDR3 in DNA: TGTGCCAGCAGCTCTTGGACTAGCGGGAGTTACAATGAGCAGTTCTTC. It specifies CASSSWTSGSYNEQFF. The chain employs TRBV11-2 and TRBJ2-1; 13 bases agree with TRBD2. Germline V gene sequence: CDR1 SGHAT, CDR2 FQNNGV. CDR3 length: 16 residues. Trimming took 4 bases from V and 4 from J; bases not matched to a gene: 4.